This T cell receptor beta chain was sequenced for a study of shared clonotypes between healthy human individuals. The assay was run at deep level. Several immunoSEQ plates held equal portions of the genomic DNA taken from each subset. The sorted-subset replicate PCRs were given around 200 ng DNA, which is tens of thousands of T cell genomes. The table came from immunoSEQ multiplex PCR; TCRdb's copy has only in-frame clones and leaves some out. The table lists 1,400,000 or so clones, approximately 98.5% of them singletons. In the case of this clone: What it recognizes is unknown.

Study results and caveats: Larger richness was generally estimated for naive than memory subsets.

Looked up from germline, CDR1 is SGHAT and CDR2 is FQNNGV. This CDR3 spans 15 amino acids. Trimming left V 4 bases short and J 4 bases short, with 17 bases between. The clonotype was recovered from a man aged 25 to 45 in good health. The chain uses TRBV11-2 and TRBJ2-7; D is uncertain. Sequencing was performed on naive CD4+ T cells sorted from blood. Subset given: CD45RA+ positively selected. CDR3 in DNA: TGTGCCAGCAGCTCCGGCGGCCAGACCTATTACGAGCAGTACTTC. Encoded protein: CASSSGGQTYYEQYF.